This T cell receptor (beta chain) originates from a study of blood T cell repertoires in COVID-19. The overall study: PBMCs, B-cell-depleted T cells, or T cells provided the cDNA or gDNA that made up the material.

V lost 6 bases and J lost 0, with 8 bases in between. This CDR3 has 14 amino acids. Germline assignment: CDR1 MNHEY and CDR2 SVGAGI. Sequencing was performed with immunoSEQ multiplex PCR; in TCRdb, only in-frame clones are kept and a portion is missing. The table has about 86,000 clones, 85% seen once. The rearrangement links TRBV6-5 to TRBJ1-4; D might be TRBD1 (6 bases). The TCR originated in a man aged 50-59 years with acute or convalescent COVID-19. The sample taken for sequencing was peripheral blood. The CDR3 sequence: CASRDSATNEKLFF. The CDR3 bases are TGTGCCAGCAGGGACAGTGCAACTAATGAAAAACTGTTTTTT.